One sample yielded the 25 T cell receptor beta chains listed below, sequenced in a study of T cell repertoires in aging, cancer and after chemotherapy (dated by TCRdb to the late 2010s). Data came from an Illumina MiSeq. Using a mixed TRB-A/B primer pool, multiplex touch-down PCR amplified rearranged TRB sequences covering the V, D and J segments. The public reads were quality trimmed at Q25 with fastp and then assembled into clones with MiXCR by TCRdb, keeping productive beta chains. Entries are consolidated by CDR3 protein sequence, retaining the most common genes and DNA. The sample table lists around 20,000 distinct CDR3 sequences, roughly 37% of them with a count of one. The biggest ten clones account for about 15% of the sample. Genomic DNA extracted from peripheral blood, rather than sorted cells or RNA, was used as the source for amplification of TCR beta rearrangements. The specimen was blood. The receptors come from a human donor with a solid tumor.

Only a few counts were recorded for this clonotype. This chain joins TRBV19 and TRBJ1-4; no clear D gene. The CDR3 has 13 residues. Deletions cut 3 bases from V and 8 bases from J, with 10 bases between. Germline V gives CDR1 LNHDA, CDR2 SQIVND (reference sequence). CDR3 nucleotides: TGTGCCAGTAGTATCGGGGTCCGGGAAAAACTGTTTTTT. It yields the protein CASSIGVREKLFF.

V and J are TRBV24-1 and TRBJ1-5; the match to TRBD1 covers 10 bases. V was clipped by 7 bases and J by 7 bases; unmatched bases: 18. In germline, CDR1 is KGHDR, CDR2 SFDVKD. CDR3 length equals 18 residues. The CDR3 protein is CATSRGDVGQGFNQPQHF. DNA for the CDR3: TGTGCCACCAGCAGGGGGGACGTGGGACAGGGGTTTAACCAGCCCCAGCATTTT.

In its sample, this clonotype was seen a few times. The V gene is TRBV5-6, the J gene TRBJ2-6; D is undetermined. Looked up from germline, CDR1 is SGHDT and CDR2 is YYEEEE. The length of the CDR3 is 18 residues. V lost 6 bases to trimming and J lost 0 bases, with 19 bases between them. The CDR3 sequence is CASNPRRKLSSGANVLTF. Here the CDR3 DNA reads TGTGCCAGCAATCCCAGACGGAAGCTTAGCTCTGGGGCCAACGTCCTGACTTTC. The complete variable domain, with remaining parts taken from reference TRBV5-6 and TRBJ2-6, reads DAGVTQSPTHLIKTRGQQVTLRCSPKSGHDTVSWYQQALGQGPQFIFQYYEEEERQRGNFPDRFSGHQFPNYSSELNVNALLLGDSALYLCASNPRRKLSSGANVLTFGAGSRLTVL.

The chain has TRBV7-9 and TRBJ1-2; no reliable D call. This CDR3 is 15 amino acids long. The V gene's germline CDR1 is SEHNR and CDR2 FQNEAQ (reference sequence). V was shortened by 1 base and J by 0 bases, with 9 bases between the two germline ends. CDR3 in amino acids: CASSLVPNSNYGYTF. The CDR3 region has the DNA TGTGCCAGCAGCTTAGTTCCGAATTCTAACTATGGCTACACCTTC.

V and J are TRBV27 and TRBJ2-3, with 9 bases fitting TRBD1. The germline V gene has CDR1 MNHEY and CDR2 SMNVEV (reference sequence). The CDR3 has 19 residues. V lost 2 bases and J lost 5; bases outside the gene matches: 17. The CDR3 DNA is TGTGCCAGCAGTTTAGCTTTCCCAGACCCACAGGGGGCTGAAGATACGCAGTATTTT. Amino acids: CASSLAFPDPQGAEDTQYF.

This rearrangement joins TRBV19 to TRBJ2-1, with D maybe TRBD2 (6 bases). Germline lookup yields CDR1 LNHDA and CDR2 SQIVND (reference sequence). V lost 5 bases and J 3 bases, leaving 14 bases between the germline ends. The CDR3 runs 15 residues. CDR3 DNA sequence: TGTGCCAGTAGTGTCGGGACTGGGTACTACAATGAGCAGTTCTTC. Its translation: CASSVGTGYYNEQFF. The full variable domain, rest sourced from reference TRBV19 and TRBJ2-1, is DGGITQSPKYLFRKEGQNVTLSCEQNLNHDAMYWYRQDPGQGLRLIYYSQIVNDFQKGDIAEGYSVSREKKESFPLTVTSAQKNPTAFYLCASSVGTGYYNEQFFGPGTRLTVL.

There are a few counts of this clonotype. The rearrangement joins TRBV27 to TRBJ2-1; D may match TRBD1 or TRBD2 (5 bases each). The CDR3 loop spans 13 amino acids. Per germline, CDR1 MNHEY and CDR2 SMNVEV (reference sequence). Trimming removed 7 bases at V and 5 bases at J, with 12 bases between. The CDR3 here is CASNRWGNNEQFF. CDR3 coding DNA: TGTGCCAGCAACCGCTGGGGGAACAATGAGCAGTTCTTC.

This clonotype was counted only a few times. V gene TRBV30 combines with J gene TRBJ2-3; no clear D gene. Germline CDR1 is GTSNPN and CDR2 is SVGIG (reference sequence). The CDR3 is made up of 14 amino acids. With 0 bases removed from V and 5 bases from J, the gap between germline ends came to 12 bases. Here the CDR3 reads CAWSVSHAQDTQYF. Written as DNA, the CDR3 is TGTGCCTGGAGTGTATCACATGCCCAAGATACGCAGTATTTT.

The chain combines TRBV5-6 with TRBJ2-2; a possible D gene is TRBD2 (6 bases). Germline loops: CDR1 SGHDT, CDR2 YYEEEE. Trimming shortened V by 1 base and J by 7 bases, and 23 bases separated the two germline ends. The CDR3 is made up of 18 amino acids. CDR3 protein: CASSLFGREETNGGELFF. CDR3 DNA: TGTGCCAGCAGCTTGTTCGGCAGGGAGGAGACAAATGGCGGGGAGCTGTTTTTT.

This clonotype has more than one count but fewer than ten. This CDR3 is CARRIRTGLSEKLFF. The CDR3 DNA reads as TGTGCAAGGCGGATAAGGACAGGGTTAAGCGAAAAACTGTTTTTT. The gene calls are TRBV30 and TRBJ1-4; 8 nucleotides agree with TRBD1. The germline gives CDR1 GTSNPN, CDR2 SVGIG (reference sequence). The length of the CDR3 is 15 residues.

This chain connects TRBV6-2 or TRBV6-3 to TRBJ2-1; TRBD1 matches 9 bases. The junction had 6 bases not matched to a gene; V was cut back by 8 bases and J by 4 bases. CDR3 length: 14 amino acids. The germline gives CDR1 MNHEY, CDR2 SVGEGT. The CDR3 DNA reads as TGTGCCAGCGGCAGGGACAGGGAATACAATGAGCAGTTCTTC. The encoded protein is CASGRDREYNEQFF.

The chain employs TRBV6-1 and TRBJ1-5; 7 nucleotides line up with TRBD1. V was pared by 6 bases and J by 1 base, with 6 bases of the junction left unmatched. The CDR3 has 15 amino acids. Germline V gene data show CDR1 as MNHNS and CDR2 as SASEGT. CDR3 sequence: CASSTSDRSNQPQHF. CDR3 nucleotides: TGTGCCAGCAGCACGTCGGACAGGAGCAATCAGCCCCAGCATTTT.

The chain has TRBV5-6 and TRBJ1-1; tentative D call: TRBD1 (6 bases). The CDR3 covers 13 residues. Between the trimmed V and J ends, which lost 4 bases and 2 bases, there was a span of 9 bases. CDR1 and CDR2 from the germline V gene are SGHDT and YYEEEE. The CDR3 reads CASSLQGNTEAFF. CDR3 sequence (DNA): TGTGCCAGCAGCCTACAGGGTAACACTGAAGCTTTCTTT.

The gene calls are TRBV19 and TRBJ2-7, with D perhaps matching TRBD2 (6 bases). Trimming took off 5 bases at V and 3 bases at J, with 17 bases between the two ends. This CDR3 region has 15 residues. Per germline, CDR1 LNHDA and CDR2 SQIVND (reference sequence). The chain's CDR3 is CASSRSGPQSYEQYF. CDR3 in DNA: TGTGCCAGTAGTCGTAGCGGCCCCCAGAGCTACGAGCAGTACTTC.

This clonotype was found a few times. The J gene is TRBJ2-1, the V gene TRBV19, with TRBD2 matching over 7 bases. The CDR3 has 14 amino acids. The ends lost 3 bases at V and 2 bases at J; junction bases unmatched: 1. Germline loops: CDR1 LNHDA, CDR2 SQIVND (reference sequence). The CDR3 loop reads CASSITSAYNEQFF. For the CDR3, the DNA is TGTGCCAGTAGTATTACTAGCGCCTACAATGAGCAGTTCTTC.

The chain combines TRBV28 with TRBJ2-5; 7 nucleotides line up with TRBD1. Germline-derived CDR1 and CDR2 are MDHEN and SYDVKM. This CDR3 region has 14 residues. The V gene end was trimmed by 6 bases and the J gene end by 2 bases; junction bases not matched to a gene: 6. The CDR3 loop is CASRPGTEQETQYF. CDR3 nucleotides: TGTGCCAGCAGGCCAGGGACAGAACAAGAGACCCAGTACTTC.

This clonotype has a handful of counts. This chain joins TRBV6-1 and TRBJ2-2, with D uncertain. The V and J ends lost 4 bases and 9 bases respectively, with 6 bases between them. Germline V gene lookup returns CDR1 MNHNS and CDR2 SASEGT. The CDR3 loop spans 11 amino acids. The DNA of the CDR3 is TGTGCCAGCAGTGTGCCGAGGGAGCTGTTTTTT. Its translation: CASSVPRELFF.

V and J are TRBV10-3 and TRBJ2-3; 15 nucleotides agree with TRBD2. Germline assignment: CDR1 ENHRY and CDR2 SYGVKD. CDR3 size: 17 residues. After removal of 3 bases from V and 3 bases from J, the junction contained 4 bases not matched to a gene. CDR3 protein: CAISDPGTSGGTDTQYF. CDR3 in DNA: TGTGCCATCAGTGACCCCGGGACTAGCGGGGGGACAGATACGCAGTATTTT.

CDR3 amino acids: CASSLWSGTSPDTQYF. The CDR3 nucleotides read TGTGCCAGCAGTTTATGGTCCGGGACATCCCCAGATACGCAGTATTTT. The chain uses TRBV28 and TRBJ2-3; D is possibly TRBD1 (6 bases). V dropped 0 bases and J dropped 4 bases, with 14 bases sitting between them. The CDR3 totals 16 residues. Germline assignment: CDR1 MDHEN and CDR2 SYDVKM.

This clonotype was found a few times. V gene TRBV30 combines with J gene TRBJ1-6; 10 nucleotides align to TRBD1. Trimming cost V 5 bases and J 6 bases; bases outside gene matches: 7. The CDR3 runs to 15 residues. Germline V gene sequence: CDR1 GTSNPN, CDR2 SVGIG (reference sequence). For the CDR3, the DNA is TGTGCCTGGGAGACAGGGGGCCTGGCTAATTCACCCCTCCACTTT. It specifies CAWETGGLANSPLHF. Full variable domain (outside the CDR3, taken from reference TRBV30 and TRBJ1-6): SQTIHQWPATLVQPVGSPLSLECTVEGTSNPNLYWYRQAAGRGLQLLFYSVGIGQISSEVPQNLSASRPQDRQFILSSKKLLLSDSGFYLCAWETGGLANSPLHFGNGTRLTVT.

This clonotype counts as medium-sized. The chain recombines TRBV29-1 with TRBJ2-5; TRBD1 is a possible D gene (6 bases). V lost 4 bases, J lost 6 bases, and 12 bases lay in between. Germline V gives CDR1 SQVTM, CDR2 ANQGSEA. The CDR3 loop spans 12 amino acids. In DNA form, the CDR3 reads TGCAGCGTTGTGGCCAGGGGAAAGACCCAGTACTTC. Amino acids: CSVVARGKTQYF.

The genes are TRBV5-1 and TRBJ2-7; D possibly uses TRBD1 or TRBD2 (7 bases each). CDR1 SGHRS and CDR2 YFSETQ come from the germline V gene. V lost 1 base to trimming and J lost 7 bases, with 12 bases between them. The CDR3 totals 13 residues. The CDR3 is CASSLNRGGEQYF. In nucleotides, the CDR3 is TGCGCCAGCAGCTTGAACAGGGGAGGGGAGCAGTACTTC.

This clonotype was seen only a few times. V gene TRBV7-2 combines with J gene TRBJ2-2; D perhaps matches TRBD1 (5 bases). Germline CDR1 reads SGHTA; CDR2 reads FQGNSA. The CDR3 has 13 amino acids. The ends were cut back, 2 bases at V and 5 bases at J, with 6 bases in the middle. CDR3 sequence: CASSLQGTGELFF. The CDR3 DNA is TGTGCCAGCAGCTTACAGGGAACCGGGGAGCTGTTTTTT.

This clonotype was counted only a few times. The chain uses TRBV5-5 and TRBJ2-3; 9 bases agree with TRBD2. Per the germline V gene, CDR1 is SGHKS and CDR2 is YYEKEE (reference sequence). The CDR3 covers 15 residues. The V gene end was trimmed by 4 bases and the J gene end by 4 bases; junction bases not matched to a gene: 7. In nucleotides, the CDR3 is TGTGCCAGCAGCCCTTGGGTAGCGGGGGCAGATACGCAGTATTTT. This gives the protein CASSPWVAGADTQYF.

This sequence joins TRBV30 and TRBJ1-4; D is perhaps TRBD1 (6 bases). Germline CDR1 reads GTSNPN; CDR2 reads SVGIG (reference sequence). CDR3 length equals 14 residues. V lost 5 bases to trimming and J lost 8 bases, with 18 bases between them. The chain's CDR3 is CAWGNRATQEKLFF. CDR3 nucleotides: TGTGCCTGGGGAAACAGGGCAACTCAGGAAAAACTGTTTTTT.